This passage covers 24 T cell receptor beta chains from one sample sequenced in a study of HIV-infected patients and healthy controls. Alpha and beta constant-region primers primed reverse transcription of around 540 ng RNA. Separate chain-specific third strand synthesis with multiplexing indices produced the alpha and beta libraries. MiXCR, run by TCRdb on the 5' RACE reads, gives a single entry per CDR3 protein. The sample lists approximately 12,000 distinct CDR3 sequences, less than 10% occurring once. Whole blood was used without fractionation, so all unsorted peripheral T cells were included. Sequenced here: blood, sampled before antiretroviral therapy. The receptors originated from an adult with HIV infection. The donor label of this sample is uncertain.

This clonotype occurred many times. This chain uses TRBV20-1 with TRBJ2-3, with D perhaps TRBD1 or TRBD2 (6 bases each). Germline lookup yields CDR1 DFQATT and CDR2 SNEGSKA (reference sequence). The length of the CDR3 is 14 residues. V lost 2 bases and J lost 2, with 11 bases in between. In DNA, the CDR3 is TGCAGTGCTAGACGGGGGCCATACACAGATACGCAGTATTTT. Translated: CSARRGPYTDTQYF.

This clonotype was recorded at least ten times. The chain links TRBV4-1 to TRBJ2-1; 10 bases are a match to TRBD2. CDR1 is MGHRA and CDR2 is YSYEKL in the germline V gene. The CDR3 totals 15 residues. Losses at the gene ends were 4 bases for V and 2 bases for J; bases not matched to a gene: 2. The CDR3 loop reads CASSPGLAAYNEQFF. For the CDR3, the DNA is TGCGCCAGCAGCCCAGGACTAGCGGCCTACAATGAGCAGTTCTTC.

Many counts were recorded for this clonotype. This sequence joins TRBV6-5 and TRBJ1-6, with 7 bases lining up with TRBD1. V shed 4 bases, J shed 7 bases, and the junction held 7 bases outside the gene matches. The CDR3 has 15 amino acids. Germline V CDR1 and CDR2: MNHEY, SVGAGI. The CDR3 sequence is CASSSQGQRNSPLHF. The CDR3 region has the DNA TGTGCCAGCAGTTCGCAGGGACAGAGGAATTCACCCCTCCACTTT.

This clonotype was seen ten or more times. The J gene is TRBJ1-1, the V gene TRBV6-5; no firm D call. CDR3 length: 14 residues. Germline assignment: CDR1 MNHEY and CDR2 SVGAGI. V shed 8 bases and J shed 7 bases, with 20 bases lying between them. Here the CDR3 reads CASALSPGSVEAFF. The DNA of the CDR3 is TGTGCCAGCGCCCTCTCCCCCGGGAGTGTTGAAGCTTTCTTT.

By sample share, this clonotype is medium-sized. The chain carries TRBV6-5 and TRBJ1-2, with 7 bases lining up with TRBD1. This CDR3 spans 13 amino acids. CDR1 is MNHEY, CDR2 SVGAGI, per germline. V trimming: 6 bases; J trimming: 5 bases; junction bases outside the gene matches: 6. Here the CDR3 DNA reads TGTGCCAGCAGCCCACAGGGGTGGTATGGCTACACCTTC. Protein sequence: CASSPQGWYGYTF.

This clonotype came up many times. The chain recombines TRBV29-1 with TRBJ2-2; weak D call: TRBD1 (5 bases). The CDR3 consists of 15 residues. Trimming removed 4 bases at V and 3 bases at J, with 15 bases between. Looked up from germline, CDR1 is SQVTM and CDR2 is ANQGSEA. CDR3 nucleotides: TGCAGCGTTGCGCCCCAGGGTATCGACACCGGGGAGCTGTTTTTT. Encoded protein: CSVAPQGIDTGELFF.

The sample holds many counts of this clonotype. The CDR3, as DNA: TGTGCCAGCAGCTTAGGGGAGGGCACCGGGGAGCTGTTTTTT. Translation gives CASSLGEGTGELFF. The chain has TRBV7-2 and TRBJ2-2; the match to TRBD2 covers 7 bases. The trim removed 1 base at V and 4 bases at J, leaving 0 bases unmatched. CDR3 size: 14 residues. Germline V CDR1 and CDR2: SGHTA, FQGNSA.

This clonotype has a handful of counts. The V call is TRBV7-2, the J call TRBJ1-1; D not resolved. Trimming cost V 4 bases and J 1 base, with 10 bases left between them. Germline V lookup: CDR1 SGHTA, CDR2 FQGNSA. The CDR3 runs 14 residues. CDR3 residues: CASSSTTGNTEAFF. CDR3 nucleotide sequence: TGTGCCAGCAGCTCGACGACTGGGAACACTGAAGCTTTCTTT.

V gene TRBV11-2 combines with J gene TRBJ1-1; no clear D gene. Germline-derived CDR1 and CDR2 are SGHAT and FQNNGV. V lost 2 bases and J 2 bases, leaving 9 bases between the germline ends. This CDR3 spans 14 amino acids. CDR3 region: CASSLRVGNTEAFF. CDR3 DNA: TGTGCCAGCAGCTTACGGGTTGGTAACACTGAAGCTTTCTTT.

This clonotype was counted at least ten times. The chain recombines TRBV6-5 with TRBJ2-2; the match to TRBD1 covers 7 bases. The CDR3 totals 14 residues. Unmatched junction bases numbered 2, after V lost 6 bases and J lost 1 base. Looked up from germline, CDR1 is MNHEY and CDR2 is SVGAGI. This CDR3 reads CASRRQGNTGELFF. CDR3 coding DNA: TGTGCCAGCAGGAGACAGGGGAACACCGGGGAGCTGTTTTTT.

This clonotype counts as medium-sized. The CDR3 here is CASSDEMGGTDTQYF. CDR3 sequence (DNA): TGCGCCAGCAGTGATGAAATGGGCGGCACAGATACGCAGTATTTT. The chain carries TRBV10-1 and TRBJ2-3; D unresolved. The V gene lost 3 bases and the J gene lost 1 base, with 11 bases spanning the gap. CDR3 size: 15 residues. Germline V gives CDR1 WNHNN, CDR2 SYGVQD (reference sequence).

Concerning this clonotype: This clone may be a read error of a much larger clone one base away. V usage is TRBV29-1 and J usage is TRBJ1-4; D unclear. This CDR3 spans 14 amino acids. CDR1 and CDR2 (germline): SQVTM, ANQGSEA. The CDR3 protein is CGVAAGSTNEKLFF. In DNA, the CDR3 is TGCGGCGTTGCGGCGGGTTCAACTAATGAAAAACTGTTTTTT.

The table lists this clonotype with many counts. CDR3 nucleotide sequence: TGTGCCAGCAGCTTAGAGGGTGGTTATCGCTACGAGCAGTACTTC. Translation gives CASSLEGGYRYEQYF. The chain joins TRBV7-2 to TRBJ2-7; no clear D gene. The CDR3 is made up of 15 amino acids. Germline CDR1 and CDR2: SGHTA and FQGNSA. V was cut by 1 base and J by 3 bases, with 13 bases left in between.

This clonotype was detected ten times or more. The chain recombines TRBV24-1 with TRBJ2-1; D might be TRBD1 (6 bases). CDR3 length: 13 residues. The germline CDR1 and CDR2 sequences are KGHDR and SFDVKD. V lost 8 bases to trimming and J lost 8 bases, with 15 bases between them. The CDR3 region is CATNQREGDEQFF. The CDR3 DNA is TGTGCCACCAACCAGCGCGAGGGGGATGAGCAGTTCTTC.

This clonotype was seen repeatedly, ten times or more. V is TRBV6-5 and J is TRBJ1-6; 9 bases match TRBD1. With V trimmed by 2 bases and J by 11 bases, 13 bases remained unmatched. Germline values: CDR1 MNHEY, CDR2 SVGAGI. CDR3 length: 17 residues. The CDR3 is CASSYRDPGQGLAPLHF. DNA of the CDR3: TGTGCCAGCAGTTACCGAGACCCGGGACAGGGACTTGCACCCCTCCACTTT.

This clonotype is categorized as medium-sized (0.01 to 0.1%). The chain is built from TRBV15 and TRBJ2-7; D call uncertain. Germline V gene data show CDR1 as LNHNV and CDR2 as YYDKDF (reference sequence). The ends were cut back, 0 bases at V and 2 bases at J, with 14 bases in the middle. The CDR3 spans 16 residues. CDR3 DNA sequence: TGTGCCACCAGCAGAGATCTGCGGCCGTTCGCCTACGAGCAGTACTTC. This sequence encodes CATSRDLRPFAYEQYF.

At least ten counts were recorded for this clonotype. The chain has TRBV29-1 and TRBJ2-7, with 7 bases lining up with TRBD1. From germline, CDR1 is SQVTM and CDR2 ANQGSEA. The CDR3 extends over 14 amino acids. V shed 3 bases and J 2 bases; nucleotides not matched to a gene: 7. The CDR3 is CSVDTRDRPYEQYF. In nucleotides, the CDR3 is TGCAGCGTTGACACTAGGGACAGACCCTACGAGCAGTACTTC.

This clonotype was counted ten times or more. This rearrangement joins TRBV7-8 to TRBJ2-7, with TRBD2 matching over 8 bases. V dropped 4 bases and J dropped 3; count of bases not matched to a gene: 8. This CDR3 spans 15 amino acids. CDR1 is SGHVS, CDR2 FQNEAQ, per germline. CDR3 protein: CASSSPPGLVYEQYF. For the CDR3, the DNA is TGTGCCAGCAGCTCTCCTCCGGGACTAGTCTACGAGCAGTACTTC.

This clonotype was seen repeatedly, ten times or more. This chain links TRBV7-9 with TRBJ2-1, with 7 bases matching TRBD2. The CDR3 is 16 amino acids. The V gene's germline CDR1 is SEHNR and CDR2 FQNEAQ (reference sequence). Germline trimming cut 2 bases from V and 6 bases from J; bases unmatched to any gene: 10. For the CDR3, the DNA is TGTGCCAGCAGCTTACTTGGCGGGAGAGCAGGCAATGAGCAGTTCTTC. This codes for CASSLLGGRAGNEQFF.

Many counts were recorded for this clonotype. This chain connects TRBV20-1 to TRBJ1-6; D remains unclear. This CDR3 spans 14 amino acids. Germline lookup yields CDR1 DFQATT and CDR2 SNEGSKA (reference sequence). V gave up 0 bases and J gave up 9 bases, with 12 bases separating them. The chain's CDR3 is CSAREPPGISPLHF. The CDR3 DNA is TGCAGTGCTAGAGAACCCCCGGGGATTTCACCCCTCCACTTT.

This clonotype has a count of ten or more. The chain combines TRBV7-3 with TRBJ1-3; D gene uncertain. The germline V and J ends were trimmed by 5 bases and 0 bases, with 11 bases remaining between them. Germline V gives CDR1 SGHTA, CDR2 FQGTGA. The CDR3 loop spans 15 amino acids. CDR3 in amino acids: CASSPSGSSGNTIYF. CDR3 bases: TGTGCCAGCAGCCCCTCTGGGAGCTCTGGAAACACCATATATTTT. The full variable domain, with the rest looked up from reference TRBV7-3 and TRBJ1-3, is GAGVSQTPSNKVTEKGKYVELRCDPISGHTALYWYRQSLGQGPEFLIYFQGTGAADDSGLPNDRFFAVRPEGSVSTLKIQRTERGDSAVYLCASSPSGSSGNTIYFGEGSWLTVV.

There are many counts of this clonotype. As DNA, the CDR3 is TGCGCCAGCAGCCAACCGGTCGGGAGCTCCTACAATGAGCAGTTCTTC. The encoded protein is CASSQPVGSSYNEQFF. The gene calls are TRBV5-1 and TRBJ2-1, with D maybe TRBD2 (6 bases). Germline V gene data show CDR1 as SGHRS and CDR2 as YFSETQ. This CDR3 region has 16 residues. Trimming removed 4 bases at V and 0 bases at J, with 14 bases between.

The table lists this clonotype with many counts. The rearrangement uses TRBV5-6 and TRBJ1-3; maybe TRBD1 (6 bases). With 7 bases removed from V and 4 bases from J, the gap between germline ends came to 15 bases. The CDR3 totals 14 residues. Germline V lookup: CDR1 SGHDT, CDR2 YYEEEE. CDR3 in amino acids: CASLLQGLGNTIYF. The CDR3 DNA is TGTGCCAGCCTACTTCAGGGGCTCGGAAACACCATATATTTT.

This clonotype was counted many times. The J gene is TRBJ2-1, the V gene TRBV7-9; D may correspond to TRBD1 or TRBD2 (6 bases each). The V and J ends lost 1 base and 10 bases respectively, with 17 bases between them. The CDR3 loop spans 15 amino acids. CDR1 and CDR2 from the germline V gene are SEHNR and FQNEAQ (reference sequence). CDR3 sequence reads: CASSLGMGGPFEQFF. CDR3 nucleotide sequence: TGTGCCAGCAGCTTAGGAATGGGGGGCCCCTTCGAGCAGTTCTTC.